Each of the 28 T cell receptor beta chains below was sequenced from the same sample in a study of T cells after yellow fever vaccination. TCRdb itself ran the 5' RACE reads through MiXCR, one entry per CDR3 protein. The sample comprises 230,000 or so distinct CDR3 sequences, approximately 6.3% of which are singletons, and more than 1% rests with the top ten. Sequencing was performed on CD4+ T cells sorted from PBMCs, taken on the day of the yellow fever booster vaccination. These receptors all come from a man aged 25 to 45 who received the YFV17D yellow fever vaccine.

This clonotype has just a few counts. The V call is TRBV5-4, the J call TRBJ2-5; tentatively, D is TRBD2 (5 bases). V gave up 4 bases and J gave up 5 bases, with 15 bases separating them. This CDR3 has 14 amino acids. The germline V gene encodes CDR1 SGHNT and CDR2 YYREEE (reference sequence). The CDR3 loop is CASSRSGGGETQYF. CDR3 in DNA: TGTGCCAGCAGCCGTTCCGGAGGCGGGGAGACCCAGTACTTC.

The rearrangement joins TRBV7-2 to TRBJ2-7; weak D call: TRBD1 (5 bases). V was cut by 7 bases and J by 3 bases, with 19 bases left in between. This CDR3 is 15 amino acids long. Germline values: CDR1 SGHTA, CDR2 FQGNSA. For the CDR3, the DNA is TGTGCCAGCACCGTTTCCCAGACAGAGAACTACGAGCAGTACTTC. Translating gives CASTVSQTENYEQYF.

This clonotype was seen a few times. The rearrangement uses TRBV9 and TRBJ2-7; maybe TRBD1 (6 bases). The V gene's germline CDR1 is SGDLS and CDR2 YYNGEE. Trimming pared 0 bases from V and 5 bases from J, leaving 12 bases between. CDR3 size: 14 residues. Written as DNA, the CDR3 is TGTGCCAGCAGCGTAGGGCAGGGGAACCACGAGCAGTACTTC. Amino acid sequence: CASSVGQGNHEQYF.

This clonotype was counted ten times or more. This sequence joins TRBV6-1 and TRBJ1-1; D is ambiguous. Germline CDR1 and CDR2: MNHNS and SASEGT. This CDR3 is 13 amino acids long. The CDR3 nucleotides read TGTGCAGAGGGCAGCTCCACGGGCACTGAAGCTTTCTTT. Its translation: CAEGSSTGTEAFF.

In its sample, this clonotype was seen a few times. The V and J genes are TRBV5-1 and TRBJ1-4; no firm D call. V dropped 1 base and J dropped 0 bases, with 4 bases sitting between them. CDR3 length equals 14 residues. From germline, CDR1 is SGHRS and CDR2 YFSETQ. DNA of the CDR3: TGCGCCAGCAGCTTGAGCTCAACTAATGAAAAACTGTTTTTT. Residues: CASSLSSTNEKLFF. Filled out from reference TRBV5-1 and TRBJ1-4, the complete variable domain reads KAGVTQTPRYLIKTRGQQVTLSCSPISGHRSVSWYQQTPGQGLQFLFEYFSETQRNKGNFPGRFSGRQFSNSRSEMNVSTLELGDSALYLCASSLSSTNEKLFFGSGTQLSVL.

The genes are TRBV11-3 and TRBJ2-1, with 7 bases identical to TRBD1. The trim removed 2 bases at V and 6 bases at J, leaving 4 bases unmatched. In germline, CDR1 is SGHNT, CDR2 YENEEA. The CDR3 has 14 amino acids. The DNA of the CDR3 is TGTGCCAGCAGCTTACACAGGGGAATCAATGAGCAGTTCTTC. Translation gives CASSLHRGINEQFF.

The V call is TRBV20-1, the J call TRBJ2-7; 12 nucleotides align to TRBD2. The trim removed 3 bases at V and 5 bases at J, leaving 8 bases unmatched. The CDR3 consists of 15 residues. Looked up from germline, CDR1 is DFQATT and CDR2 is SNEGSKA (reference sequence). This chain's CDR3 is CSASKTSGGTHEQYF. The DNA for the CDR3 is TGCAGTGCTAGCAAAACTAGCGGGGGGACCCACGAGCAGTACTTC.

This clonotype was found many times. The rearrangement uses TRBV7-2 and TRBJ2-1; no clear D gene. Germline V CDR1 and CDR2: SGHTA, FQGNSA. This CDR3 is built from 11 residues. V was trimmed by 3 bases and J by 7 bases, leaving 4 bases between them. The CDR3 bases are TGTGCCAGCAGCTTGTTTAATGAGCAGTTCTTC. This codes for CASSLFNEQFF.

This clonotype came up many times. The rearrangement joins TRBV5-1 to TRBJ2-1; TRBD2 agrees at 8 bases. The CDR3 runs 15 residues. V trimming: 0 bases; J trimming: 6 bases; junction bases outside the gene matches: 5. CDR1 and CDR2 (germline): SGHRS, YFSETQ. CDR3 DNA: TGCGCCAGCAGCTTGGGAGGGACTAGTTTCAATGAGCAGTTCTTC. It codes for CASSLGGTSFNEQFF.

Note on this clonotype: This may be a read error: a much more frequent sequence differs by one nucleotide. The rearrangement joins TRBV27 to TRBJ2-5, with unresolved D. Trimming removed 2 bases from V and 5 bases from J, with 9 bases in between. Germline CDR1 reads MNHEY; CDR2 reads SMNVEV (reference sequence). The CDR3 is 13 residues long. The CDR3: CASSLIGDETQYF. The CDR3 nucleotides read TGTGCCAGCAGTTTAATCGGCGACGAGACCCAGTACTTC.

This clonotype showed up just a few times. V gene TRBV5-1 combines with J gene TRBJ2-1; possibly TRBD2 for D (6 bases). The germline V gene has CDR1 SGHRS and CDR2 YFSETQ. The V gene lost 0 bases and the J gene lost 8 bases, with 18 bases spanning the gap. The CDR3 consists of 16 residues. CDR3 sequence reads: CASSLARIAVHDEQFF. The CDR3 DNA sequence: TGCGCCAGCAGCTTGGCCAGGATAGCGGTCCATGATGAGCAGTTCTTC. Variable domain in full (rest from reference TRBV5-1 and TRBJ2-1): KAGVTQTPRYLIKTRGQQVTLSCSPISGHRSVSWYQQTPGQGLQFLFEYFSETQRNKGNFPGRFSGRQFSNSRSEMNVSTLELGDSALYLCASSLARIAVHDEQFFGPGTRLTVL.

The table lists this clonotype with a few counts. This chain connects TRBV12-3 or TRBV12-4 to TRBJ2-5; D may be TRBD2 (6 bases). The V end was cut by 5 bases, the J end by 4 bases, with 14 bases between. The CDR3 length is 14 residues. CDR3 DNA: TGTGCCAGCAGTCTCCGACTAGTGAGAGAGACCCAGTACTTC. Its protein product is CASSLRLVRETQYF.

The J gene is TRBJ2-7, the V gene TRBV15; 7 positions match TRBD1. The CDR3 has 15 amino acids. V dropped 3 bases and J dropped 2; count of bases not matched to a gene: 7. Per germline, CDR1 LNHNV and CDR2 YYDKDF (reference sequence). The CDR3 region is CATSRPQGDTYEQYF. CDR3 nucleotide sequence: TGTGCCACCAGCAGGCCTCAGGGGGATACCTACGAGCAGTACTTC. Full variable domain (missing parts from reference TRBV15 and TRBJ2-7): DAMVIQNPRYQVTQFGKPVTLSCSQTLNHNVMYWYQQKSSQAPKLLFHYYDKDFNNEADTPDNFQSRRPNTSFCFLDIRSPGLGDTAMYLCATSRPQGDTYEQYFGPGTRLTVT.

The rearrangement uses TRBV3-1 and TRBJ2-7; D remains unclear. Per the germline V gene, CDR1 is LGHDT and CDR2 is YNNKEL (reference sequence). The ends were cut back, 1 base at V and 2 bases at J, with 6 bases in the middle. There are 13 residues in the CDR3. CDR3 amino acids: CASSQGDAYEQYF. CDR3 coding DNA: TGTGCCAGCAGCCAAGGGGATGCCTACGAGCAGTACTTC.

V and J are TRBV20-1 and TRBJ2-3; possibly TRBD2 for D (5 bases). The CDR3 runs to 13 residues. V shed 6 bases and J shed 2 bases, with 12 bases lying between them. Germline CDR1 DFQATT, CDR2 SNEGSKA (reference sequence). Here the CDR3 reads CSALRGLTDTQYF. As DNA, the CDR3 is TGCAGTGCCCTCCGCGGGCTCACAGATACGCAGTATTTT.

This clonotype has ten or more counts. This rearrangement joins TRBV20-1 to TRBJ2-6; D gene unclear. Germline CDR1 reads DFQATT; CDR2 reads SNEGSKA (reference sequence). CDR3 length: 13 amino acids. CDR3 protein: CVPMKSGANVLTF. CDR3 sequence (DNA): TGCGTCCCCATGAAGTCTGGGGCCAACGTCCTGACTTTC.

This clonotype was detected many times. The rearrangement uses TRBV5-1 and TRBJ2-2; D perhaps matches TRBD2 (6 bases). Germline CDR1 and CDR2: SGHRS and YFSETQ. This CDR3 is 16 amino acids long. Trimming left V 3 bases short and J 2 bases short, with 14 bases between. CDR3 in amino acids: CASSSAGGINTGELFF. For the CDR3, the DNA is TGCGCCAGCAGCTCGGCGGGCGGGATAAACACCGGGGAGCTGTTTTTT.

The chain recombines TRBV10-3 with TRBJ2-7; a weak D match, TRBD1 (5 bases). Trimming removed 7 bases from V and 6 bases from J, with 16 bases in between. CDR1 and CDR2 (germline): ENHRY, SYGVKD. CDR3 length equals 13 residues. The CDR3 bases are TGTGCCATCACGGCACAGGTGATCTCCGAGCAGTACTTC. Its translation is CAITAQVISEQYF.

This clonotype was detected a few times. The rearrangement uses TRBV20-1 and TRBJ2-7, with TRBD2 matching over 9 bases. The V gene end was trimmed by 3 bases and the J gene end by 4 bases; junction bases not matched to a gene: 4. This CDR3 has 13 amino acids. CDR1 and CDR2 (germline): DFQATT, SNEGSKA (reference sequence). The CDR3 protein is CSASLREGYEQYF. The DNA for the CDR3 is TGCAGTGCTAGTCTGCGGGAGGGTTACGAGCAGTACTTC.

The CDR3, as DNA: TGTGCCAGCAGCTCCCGCCGGGACGTTGGGAATGAGCAGTTCTTC. Protein sequence: CASSSRRDVGNEQFF. V and J are TRBV7-2 and TRBJ2-1; possibly TRBD1 or TRBD2 for D (5 bases each). CDR1 and CDR2 from the germline V gene are SGHTA and FQGNSA. Between the trimmed V and J ends, which lost 4 bases and 7 bases, there was a span of 17 bases. This CDR3 is built from 15 residues.

Regarding this clonotype: This may be a read error, as it is one base from a much larger clone. The chain is built from TRBV11-2 and TRBJ2-3; D not certain. The CDR3 is made up of 11 amino acids. Germline CDR1 is SGHAT and CDR2 is FQNNGV. V lost 11 bases and J 3 bases, leaving 9 bases between the germline ends. The CDR3: CAGARTDTQYF. CDR3 sequence (DNA): TGTGCCGGAGCGAGAACAGATACGCAGTATTTT.

The sample holds a few counts of this clonotype. J is TRBJ2-5 and V is TRBV4-2; the match to TRBD2 covers 9 bases. Losses at the gene ends were 0 bases for V and 3 bases for J; bases not matched to a gene: 11. The germline V gene has CDR1 LGHNA and CDR2 YNFKEQ. The length of the CDR3 is 18 residues. The CDR3 DNA is TGTGCCAGCAGCCAAGATCCCCTTAGGCGGGGGGGTAAAGAGACCCAGTACTTC. It encodes CASSQDPLRRGGKETQYF.

This chain links TRBV6-2 or TRBV6-3 with TRBJ2-5; TRBD1 agrees at 7 bases. Trimming cost V 2 bases and J 1 base; bases outside gene matches: 1. The CDR3 spans 14 residues. CDR1 and CDR2 (germline): MNHEY, SVGEGT. CDR3: CASSYGQAQETQYF. The CDR3 DNA sequence: TGTGCCAGCAGTTACGGACAGGCCCAAGAGACCCAGTACTTC.

This clonotype has a count of ten or more. The rearrangement joins TRBV20-1 to TRBJ2-6; no firm D call. Trimming cost V 6 bases and J 0 bases, with 6 bases left between them. CDR3 length: 13 residues. Looked up from germline, CDR1 is DFQATT and CDR2 is SNEGSKA (reference sequence). CDR3 amino acids: CSARVSGANVLTF. The CDR3 DNA reads TGCAGTGCCCGTGTCTCTGGGGCCAACGTCCTGACTTTC.

The chain links TRBV12-5 to TRBJ2-2, with D unresolved. Germline loops: CDR1 LGHNT, CDR2 FRNRAP. The CDR3 consists of 14 residues. Trimming took off 6 bases at V and 3 bases at J, with 11 bases between the two ends. The CDR3 sequence: CASGLGAHTGELFF. The CDR3 DNA reads as TGTGCTAGTGGACTGGGCGCGCACACCGGGGAGCTGTTTTTT. The full variable domain, rest sourced from reference TRBV12-5 and TRBJ2-2, is DARVTQTPRHKVTEMGQEVTMRCQPILGHNTVFWYRQTMMQGLELLAYFRNRAPLDDSGMPKDRFSAEMPDATLATLKIQPSEPRDSAVYFCASGLGAHTGELFFGEGSRLTVL.

This clonotype occurred many times. CDR3 DNA: TGTGCCAGCAGCCAAGGGGCCAACGTCCTGACTTTC. It encodes CASSQGANVLTF. The genes are TRBV14 and TRBJ2-6, with no clear D. The length of the CDR3 is 12 residues. V lost 1 base and J 5 bases, leaving 0 bases between the germline ends. Germline V lookup: CDR1 SGHDN, CDR2 FVKESK.

This clonotype was observed a single time. The chain employs TRBV28 and TRBJ2-5; D gene unclear. CDR1 MDHEN and CDR2 SYDVKM come from the germline V gene. The CDR3 runs to 13 residues. Trimming pared 10 bases from V and 7 bases from J, leaving 19 bases between. The CDR3 region has the DNA TGTGCCACGTCGACTGGGCCCCTACGGACCCAGTACTTC. Translated, it gives CATSTGPLRTQYF.

The rearrangement uses TRBV20-1 and TRBJ1-4; D uncertain. This CDR3 contains 12 residues. Looked up from germline, CDR1 is DFQATT and CDR2 is SNEGSKA (reference sequence). Deletions cut 1 base from V and 7 bases from J, with 7 bases between. CDR3 in DNA: TGCAGTGCTAGAGGGGTGGGTGAAAAACTGTTTTTT. Residues: CSARGVGEKLFF.